The rows below give T cell receptor beta chains drawn from one sample of a study of shared clonotypes between healthy human individuals. Clones were read by immunoSEQ multiplex PCR, and TCRdb kept only the in-frame ones, dropping some. The table shows some 1.5 million clones, with approximately 98% occurring only once. Specimen: naive CD4+ T cells sorted from blood. The receptors come from a man between 25 and 39 years old in good health. The CDR3 runs from the conserved cysteine through the conserved F or W. The D gene is left open where the match is weak. The size entry is marked missing in some rows and otherwise reads once, few, many or a size class.

v_gene: TRBV4-1
abundance: NA
j_gene: TRBJ1-2
d_gene: NA
CDR3nt: TGCGCCAGCAGCCAAGAACAGACCGGGAGGAATGGCTACACCTTC
CDR3aa: CASSQEQTGRNGYTF

v_gene: TRBV15
abundance: NA
j_gene: TRBJ2-1
d_gene: NA
CDR3nt: TGTGCCACCAGCACCGGACACGTAGAGGGAAATGAGCAGTTCTTC
CDR3aa: CATSTGHVEGNEQFF

v_gene: TRBV21-1
abundance: NA
j_gene: TRBJ1-5
d_gene: NA
CDR3nt: TGTGCCAGCAGCAAGATGGAGGGGCAGGATAGCAATCAGCCCCAGCATTTT
CDR3aa: CASSKMEGQDSNQPQHF

v_gene: TRBV5-4
abundance: NA
j_gene: TRBJ2-1
d_gene: NA
CDR3nt: TGTGCCAGCAGCACAAAAGCGGCGATATCCTACAATGAGCAGTTCTTC
CDR3aa: CASSTKAAISYNEQFF

v_gene: TRBV28
abundance: NA
j_gene: TRBJ2-7
d_gene: TRBD2
CDR3nt: TGTGCCAGCGTAGCGGGGACGGCTTCCTACGAGCAGTACTTC
CDR3aa: CASVAGTASYEQYF

v_gene: TRBV19
abundance: NA
j_gene: TRBJ2-2
d_gene: TRBD2
CDR3nt: TGTGCCAGTAGTTTAAGCGGGGGGACGGGGGAGCTGTTTTTT
CDR3aa: CASSLSGGTGELFF

v_gene: TRBV28
abundance: NA
j_gene: TRBJ2-5
d_gene: NA
CDR3nt: TGTGCCAGCAGTTTAACCATATTTACAACCCAGTACTTC
CDR3aa: CASSLTIFTTQYF

v_gene: TRBV7-8
abundance: NA
j_gene: TRBJ2-3
d_gene: TRBD1
CDR3nt: TGTGCCAGGGGCCCGGGACAGCGCACAGATACGCAGTATTTT
CDR3aa: CARGPGQRTDTQYF

v_gene: TRBV5-1
abundance: NA
j_gene: TRBJ2-1
d_gene: NA
CDR3nt: TGCGCCAGCAGCGCAGACCCCTACAATGAGCAGTTCTTC
CDR3aa: CASSADPYNEQFF

v_gene: TRBV9
abundance: NA
j_gene: TRBJ2-1
d_gene: NA
CDR3nt: TGTGCCAGCAGCGTAGGAGGGGGGACGGAGCAGTTCTTC
CDR3aa: CASSVGGGTEQFF

v_gene: TRBV6-5
abundance: NA
j_gene: TRBJ1-1
d_gene: NA
CDR3nt: TGTGCCAGCAGTTACAAACGGATCGCTGAAGCTTTCTTT
CDR3aa: CASSYKRIAEAFF

v_gene: TRBV7-8
abundance: NA
j_gene: TRBJ2-1
d_gene: NA
CDR3nt: TGTGCCAGCAGCTTAGTTTGGGACCGTAGCGGTAGCTCCTACAATGAGCAGTTCTTC
CDR3aa: CASSLVWDRSGSSYNEQFF

v_gene: TRBV5-4
abundance: NA
j_gene: TRBJ2-3
d_gene: TRBD2
CDR3nt: TGTGCCAGCAGCCCCACAGGAGGACTAGCGGGAGCTACGCAGTATTTT
CDR3aa: CASSPTGGLAGATQYF

v_gene: TRBV19
abundance: NA
j_gene: TRBJ2-3
d_gene: NA
CDR3nt: TGTGCCAGTGGGTGGACAGCAGATACGCAGTATTTT
CDR3aa: CASGWTADTQYF

v_gene: TRBV5-1
abundance: NA
j_gene: TRBJ1-1
d_gene: NA
CDR3nt: TGCGCCAGCAGCTCGTTGATAAAAACTGAAGCTTTCTTT
CDR3aa: CASSSLIKTEAFF

v_gene: TRBV18
abundance: NA
j_gene: TRBJ2-1
d_gene: NA
CDR3nt: TGTGCCAGCTCACCGGTCCAAACTGTCCTCAATGAGCAGTTCTTC
CDR3aa: CASSPVQTVLNEQFF

v_gene: TRBV6-6
abundance: NA
j_gene: TRBJ2-1
d_gene: TRBD2
CDR3nt: TGTGCCAGCAAACCACAGCGGGAGAGCTCCTACAATGAGCAGTTCTTC
CDR3aa: CASKPQRESSYNEQFF

v_gene: TRBV2
abundance: NA
j_gene: TRBJ2-2
d_gene: NA
CDR3nt: TGTGCCAGCAGAAACAGTGCCGGGGAGCTGTTTTTT
CDR3aa: CASRNSAGELFF

v_gene: TRBV18
abundance: NA
j_gene: TRBJ1-4
d_gene: TRBD1
CDR3nt: TGTGCCAGCTCACCGAGGACAGGGGAGGAAAAACTGTTTTTT
CDR3aa: CASSPRTGEEKLFF

v_gene: TRBV5-5
abundance: NA
j_gene: TRBJ1-5
d_gene: TRBD1
CDR3nt: TGTGCCAGCAGCCAAGGACAGGGGCACGGTCAGCCCCAGCATTTT
CDR3aa: CASSQGQGHGQPQHF

v_gene: TRBV30
abundance: NA
j_gene: TRBJ2-1
d_gene: NA
CDR3nt: TGTGCCTGGAGTCCCCTGGATGAGCAGTTCTTC
CDR3aa: CAWSPLDEQFF

v_gene: TRBV7-6
abundance: NA
j_gene: TRBJ2-5
d_gene: TRBD2
CDR3nt: TGTGCCAGCAGCGCGGGCCCGGGACTAGCGGGTTCGTACCAAGAGACCCAGTACTTC
CDR3aa: CASSAGPGLAGSYQETQYF

v_gene: TRBV27
abundance: NA
j_gene: TRBJ1-4
d_gene: NA
CDR3nt: TGTGCCAGCAGTTCATGGGCAGGGCAGGGGATAGAAAAACTGTTTTTT
CDR3aa: CASSSWAGQGIEKLFF

v_gene: TRBV19
abundance: NA
j_gene: TRBJ1-5
d_gene: NA
CDR3nt: TGTGCCAGTAGTATACTCGGTTTGGGGAGAAATCAGCCCCAGCATTTT
CDR3aa: CASSILGLGRNQPQHF

v_gene: TRBV10-3
abundance: NA
j_gene: TRBJ2-2
d_gene: TRBD2
CDR3nt: TGTGCCATCAGCCTCCAGCGAGAGCTAGCGGGAGGTTCCAGCGGGGAGCTGTTTTTT
CDR3aa: CAISLQRELAGGSSGELFF

v_gene: TRBV28
abundance: NA
j_gene: TRBJ2-2
d_gene: NA
CDR3nt: TGTGCCAGCAGGTCCGGGGAGCTGTTTTTT
CDR3aa: CASRSGELFF

v_gene: TRBV19
abundance: NA
j_gene: TRBJ2-7
d_gene: NA
CDR3nt: TGTGCCAGTCGATCGGGATACCAGGGACGAGCCTACGAGCAGTACTTC
CDR3aa: CASRSGYQGRAYEQYF

v_gene: TRBV19
abundance: NA
j_gene: TRBJ2-7
d_gene: NA
CDR3nt: TGTGCCAGCCAAGACAGGTTCGAGCAGTACTTC
CDR3aa: CASQDRFEQYF

v_gene: TRBV7-2
abundance: NA
j_gene: TRBJ1-5
d_gene: TRBD1
CDR3nt: TGTGCCAGCAGCTTAGAGGGACAGGCGGAACATCAGCCCCAGCATTTT
CDR3aa: CASSLEGQAEHQPQHF

v_gene: TRBV10-3
abundance: NA
j_gene: TRBJ2-7
d_gene: NA
CDR3nt: TGTGCCATCAGACCGACGCCGGTCAGATCCTACGAGCAGTACTTC
CDR3aa: CAIRPTPVRSYEQYF

v_gene: TRBV5-6
abundance: NA
j_gene: TRBJ1-2
d_gene: NA
CDR3nt: TGTGCCAGCAGCTTAGTCCAAGAGACAGGTCAAGGCTACACCTTC
CDR3aa: CASSLVQETGQGYTF

v_gene: TRBV9
abundance: NA
j_gene: TRBJ2-3
d_gene: TRBD2
CDR3nt: TGTGCCAGCAGCCGAGTGGGGGGACTAGCGGGACACGGCACAGATACGCAGTATTTT
CDR3aa: CASSRVGGLAGHGTDTQYF

v_gene: TRBV29-1
abundance: NA
j_gene: TRBJ2-7
d_gene: TRBD2
CDR3nt: TGCAGCGTTGAAATTTCCGGGACTAGGACCGAGCAGTACTTC
CDR3aa: CSVEISGTRTEQYF

v_gene: TRBV28
abundance: once
j_gene: TRBJ1-5
d_gene: TRBD1
CDR3nt: TGTGCCAGCAGGGGGAGGGGACAGGGGTATTATCAGCCCCAGCATTTT
CDR3aa: CASRGRGQGYYQPQHF

v_gene: TRBV5-1
abundance: NA
j_gene: TRBJ2-1
d_gene: TRBD2
CDR3nt: TGCGCCAGCAGCTTCCTAGCGGGAGGTAATGAGCAGTTCTTC
CDR3aa: CASSFLAGGNEQFF

v_gene: TRBV11-2
abundance: once
j_gene: TRBJ2-7
d_gene: NA
CDR3nt: TGTGCCAGCAGCTTATCCGGGCAGGAGCAGTACTTC
CDR3aa: CASSLSGQEQYF

v_gene: TRBV7-2
abundance: NA
j_gene: TRBJ2-5
d_gene: TRBD2
CDR3nt: TGTGCCAGCACTTCTAGCGGGAGGCGAGAGACCCAGTACTTC
CDR3aa: CASTSSGRRETQYF

v_gene: TRBV18
abundance: NA
j_gene: TRBJ2-3
d_gene: NA
CDR3nt: TGTGCCAGCTCATCCTCTTTTGTTCCGAAGAGCACAGATACGCAGTATTTT
CDR3aa: CASSSSFVPKSTDTQYF

v_gene: TRBV5-1
abundance: NA
j_gene: TRBJ2-5
d_gene: NA
CDR3nt: TGCGCCAGCAGCTTGATAACCGTGGAGGAGACCCAGTACTTC
CDR3aa: CASSLITVEETQYF

v_gene: TRBV7-2
abundance: once
j_gene: TRBJ2-2
d_gene: TRBD1
CDR3nt: TGTGCCAGCAGCTTAGGGAAGACAGGGGTTGGCTCCGGGGAGCTGTTTTTT
CDR3aa: CASSLGKTGVGSGELFF

v_gene: TRBV7-9
abundance: NA
j_gene: TRBJ1-1
d_gene: NA
CDR3nt: TGTGCCAGCAGCCCCGATACGAGGAAGCTGAACACTGAAGCTTTCTTT
CDR3aa: CASSPDTRKLNTEAFF